Here is one T cell receptor beta chain with its context. Primers: 60 V beta forward and 13 J beta reverse. TCRdb's copy holds only in-frame clones and misses some; the assay was immunoSEQ multiplex PCR. Among about 65,000 clones listed, around 86% were seen once. The sample's time point: after dendritic cell vaccination, including at tumor progression/relapse. This sample is drawn from a study of glioma-infiltrating T cells after dendritic cell vaccination. This specimen was blood, taken after dendritic cell vaccination. This TCR was recovered from a human donor with glioblastoma.

The CDR3 loop reads CASSEGVNGGYTF. In nucleotides, the CDR3 is TGTGCCAGCAGTGAAGGAGTTAATGGTGGCTACACCTTC. The V and J genes are TRBV6-1 and TRBJ1-2; D gene unclear. There are 13 residues in the CDR3. Germline values: CDR1 MNHNS, CDR2 SASEGT. The ends were cut back, 1 base at V and 7 bases at J, with 10 bases in the middle.